This T cell receptor (beta chain) was profiled in a study of blood T cell repertoires in COVID-19. The wider study: Some COVID-19 samples were acute and others convalescent; all came from the United States, Italy and Spain.

Germline V CDR1 and CDR2: LNHDA, SQIVND (reference sequence). This CDR3 has 15 amino acids. Trimming left V 5 bases short and J 6 bases short, with 17 bases between. Some clones are missing from TCRdb's copy, which holds only in-frame ones; the method was immunoSEQ multiplex PCR. The data show around 200,000 clones, more than 85% seen once. The TCR originated in a man between 35 and 55 years old with active or convalescent COVID-19. The specimen was peripheral blood. V usage is TRBV19 and J usage is TRBJ1-5; D gene ambiguous. This chain's CDR3 is CASSPPDGETQPQHF. Here the CDR3 DNA reads TGTGCCAGTAGTCCCCCTGACGGGGAGACTCAGCCCCAGCATTTT. The entire variable domain, with the rest obtained from reference TRBV19 and TRBJ1-5, is as follows: DGGITQSPKYLFRKEGQNVTLSCEQNLNHDAMYWYRQDPGQGLRLIYYSQIVNDFQKGDIAEGYSVSREKKESFPLTVTSAQKNPTAFYLCASSPPDGETQPQHFGDGTRLSIL.